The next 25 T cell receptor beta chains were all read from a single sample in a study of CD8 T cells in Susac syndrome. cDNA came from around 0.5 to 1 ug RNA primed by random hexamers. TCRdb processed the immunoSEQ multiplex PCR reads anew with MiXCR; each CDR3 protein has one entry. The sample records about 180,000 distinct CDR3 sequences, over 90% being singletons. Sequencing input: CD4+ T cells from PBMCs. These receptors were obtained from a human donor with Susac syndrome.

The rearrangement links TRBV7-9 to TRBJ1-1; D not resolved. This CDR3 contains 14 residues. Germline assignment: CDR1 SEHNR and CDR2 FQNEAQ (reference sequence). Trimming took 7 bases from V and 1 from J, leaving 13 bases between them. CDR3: CASMEGAGNTEAFF. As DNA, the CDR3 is TGTGCCAGCATGGAGGGAGCCGGGAACACTGAAGCTTTCTTT.

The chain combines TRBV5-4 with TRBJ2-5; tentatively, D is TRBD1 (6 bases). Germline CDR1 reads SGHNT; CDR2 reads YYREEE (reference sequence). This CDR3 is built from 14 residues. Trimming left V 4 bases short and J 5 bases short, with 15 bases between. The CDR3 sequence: CASSAPHREETQYF. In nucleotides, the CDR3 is TGTGCCAGCAGCGCGCCCCACAGGGAGGAGACCCAGTACTTC.

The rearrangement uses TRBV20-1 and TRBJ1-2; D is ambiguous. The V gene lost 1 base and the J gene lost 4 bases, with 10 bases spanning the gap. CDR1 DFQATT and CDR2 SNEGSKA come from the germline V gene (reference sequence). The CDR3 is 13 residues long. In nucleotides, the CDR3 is TGCAGTGCTAGAGGGTCCCTAGTCTATGGCTACACCTTC. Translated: CSARGSLVYGYTF.

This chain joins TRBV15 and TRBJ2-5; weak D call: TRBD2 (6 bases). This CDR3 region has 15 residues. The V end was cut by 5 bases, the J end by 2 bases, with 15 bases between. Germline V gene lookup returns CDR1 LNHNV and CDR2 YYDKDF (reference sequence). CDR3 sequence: CATSPRLGRQETQYF. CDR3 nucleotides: TGTGCCACCAGCCCCAGACTAGGGAGGCAAGAGACCCAGTACTTC.

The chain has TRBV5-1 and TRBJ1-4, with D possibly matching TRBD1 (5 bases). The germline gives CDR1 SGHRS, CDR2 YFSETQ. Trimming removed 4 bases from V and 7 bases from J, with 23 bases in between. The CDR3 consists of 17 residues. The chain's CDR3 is CASSHISGSGRPEKLFF. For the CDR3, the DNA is TGCGCCAGCAGCCATATATCTGGGTCGGGGCGACCTGAAAAACTGTTTTTT.

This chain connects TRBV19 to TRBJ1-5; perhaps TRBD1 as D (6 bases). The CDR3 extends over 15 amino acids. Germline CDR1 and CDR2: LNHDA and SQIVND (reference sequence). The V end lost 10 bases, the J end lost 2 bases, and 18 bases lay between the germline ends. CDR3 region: CATAYRETGNQPQHF. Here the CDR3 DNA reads TGTGCCACAGCGTACAGGGAAACAGGCAATCAGCCCCAGCATTTT. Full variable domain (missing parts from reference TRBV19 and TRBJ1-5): DGGITQSPKYLFRKEGQNVTLSCEQNLNHDAMYWYRQDPGQGLRLIYYSQIVNDFQKGDIAEGYSVSREKKESFPLTVTSAQKNPTAFYLCATAYRETGNQPQHFGDGTRLSIL.

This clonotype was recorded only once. CDR3 amino acids: CSVFGGQEFHEQYF. The CDR3 bases are TGCAGCGTCTTTGGGGGACAGGAATTTCACGAGCAGTACTTC. V is TRBV29-1 and J is TRBJ2-7, with TRBD1 identical over 8 bases. This CDR3 has 14 residues. V shed 6 bases and J 5 bases; nucleotides not matched to a gene: 12. CDR1 and CDR2 from the germline V gene are SQVTM and ANQGSEA.

The CDR3 bases are TGTGCCAGCAGCGTCGCACAGGACTATGGCTACACCTTC. This encodes CASSVAQDYGYTF. The gene calls are TRBV9 and TRBJ1-2; maybe TRBD1 (5 bases). The CDR3 spans 13 residues. V was shortened by 2 bases and J by 3 bases, with 8 bases between the two germline ends. The V gene's germline CDR1 is SGDLS and CDR2 YYNGEE. The complete variable domain, with remaining parts taken from reference TRBV9 and TRBJ1-2, reads DSGVTQTPKHLITATGQRVTLRCSPRSGDLSVYWYQQSLDQGLQFLIQYYNGEERAKGNILERFSAQQFPDLHSELNLSSLELGDSALYFCASSVAQDYGYTFGSGTRLTVV.

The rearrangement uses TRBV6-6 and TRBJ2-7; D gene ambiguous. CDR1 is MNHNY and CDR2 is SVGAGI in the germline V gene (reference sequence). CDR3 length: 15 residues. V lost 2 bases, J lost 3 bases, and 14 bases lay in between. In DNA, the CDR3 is TGTGCCAGCAGTTACGGAGAACTGGTGGGCTACGAGCAGTACTTC. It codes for CASSYGELVGYEQYF.

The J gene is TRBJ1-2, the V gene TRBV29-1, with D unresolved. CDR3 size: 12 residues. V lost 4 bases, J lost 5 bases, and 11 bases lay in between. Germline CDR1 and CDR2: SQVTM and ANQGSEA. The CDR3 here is CSVGTEGYGYTF. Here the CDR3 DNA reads TGCAGCGTTGGGACCGAAGGGTATGGCTACACCTTC.

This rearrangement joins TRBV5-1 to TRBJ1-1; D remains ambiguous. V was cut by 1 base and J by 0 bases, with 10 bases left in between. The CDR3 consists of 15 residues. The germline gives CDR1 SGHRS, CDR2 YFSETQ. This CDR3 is CASSLSGAMNTEAFF. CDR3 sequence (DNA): TGCGCCAGCAGCTTGAGCGGAGCTATGAACACTGAAGCTTTCTTT.

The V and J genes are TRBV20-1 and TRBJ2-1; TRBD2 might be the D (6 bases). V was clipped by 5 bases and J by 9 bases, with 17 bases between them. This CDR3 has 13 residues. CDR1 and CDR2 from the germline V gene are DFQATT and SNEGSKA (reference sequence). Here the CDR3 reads CSAGRGRTGEQFF. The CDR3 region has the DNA TGCAGTGCTGGGAGAGGGAGGACCGGTGAGCAGTTCTTC.

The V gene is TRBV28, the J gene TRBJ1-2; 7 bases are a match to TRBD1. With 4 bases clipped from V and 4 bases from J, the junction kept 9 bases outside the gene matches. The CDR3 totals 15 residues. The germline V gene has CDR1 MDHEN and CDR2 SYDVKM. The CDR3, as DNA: TGTGCCAGCAGTTACGGAGGGGGCGAAGGCTATGGCTACACCTTC. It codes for CASSYGGGEGYGYTF.

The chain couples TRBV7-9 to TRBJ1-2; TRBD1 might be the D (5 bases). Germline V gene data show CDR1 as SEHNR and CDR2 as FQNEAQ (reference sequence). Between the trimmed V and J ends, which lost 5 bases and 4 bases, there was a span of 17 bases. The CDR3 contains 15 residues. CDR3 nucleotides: TGTGCCAGCAGCCTAAGGGACCGGGACCCCTATGGCTACACCTTC. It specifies CASSLRDRDPYGYTF. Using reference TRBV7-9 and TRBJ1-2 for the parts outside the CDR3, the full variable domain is DTGVSQNPRHKITKRGQNVTFRCDPISEHNRLYWYRQTLGQGPEFLTYFQNEAQLEKSRLLSDRFSAERPKGSFSTLEIQRTEQGDSAMYLCASSLRDRDPYGYTFGSGTRLTVV.

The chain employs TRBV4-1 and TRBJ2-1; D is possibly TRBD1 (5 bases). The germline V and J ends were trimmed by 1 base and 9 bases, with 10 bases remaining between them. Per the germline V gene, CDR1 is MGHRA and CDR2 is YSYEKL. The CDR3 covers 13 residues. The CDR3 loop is CASSQVQETEQFF. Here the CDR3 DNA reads TGCGCCAGCAGCCAAGTACAGGAGACTGAGCAGTTCTTC.

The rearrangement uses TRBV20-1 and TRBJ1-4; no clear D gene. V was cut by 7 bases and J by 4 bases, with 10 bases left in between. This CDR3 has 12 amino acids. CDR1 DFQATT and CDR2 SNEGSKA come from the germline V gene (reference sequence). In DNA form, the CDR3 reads TGCAGTGGCCTGACGGGTAATGAAAAACTGTTTTTT. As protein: CSGLTGNEKLFF.

The CDR3 here is CSVGHGGGSHNEQFF. DNA of the CDR3: TGCAGTGTGGGGCACGGCGGGGGCTCACACAATGAGCAGTTCTTC. The V gene is TRBV20-1, the J gene TRBJ2-1; a possible D gene is TRBD2 (7 bases). Trimming stripped 7 bases from V and 5 bases from J, with 21 bases between. CDR1 DFQATT and CDR2 SNEGSKA come from the germline V gene (reference sequence). The CDR3 loop spans 15 amino acids.

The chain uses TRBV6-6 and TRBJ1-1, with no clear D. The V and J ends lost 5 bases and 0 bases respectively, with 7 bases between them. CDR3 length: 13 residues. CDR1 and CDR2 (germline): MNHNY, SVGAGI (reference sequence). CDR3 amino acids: CASSHYMNTEAFF. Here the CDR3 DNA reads TGTGCCAGCAGTCACTACATGAACACTGAAGCTTTCTTT.

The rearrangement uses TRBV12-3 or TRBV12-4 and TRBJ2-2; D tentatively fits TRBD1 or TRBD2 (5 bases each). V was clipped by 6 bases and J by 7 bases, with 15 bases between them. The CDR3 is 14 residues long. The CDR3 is CASSLAMGDGELFF. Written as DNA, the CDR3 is TGTGCCAGCAGCCTGGCGATGGGGGACGGGGAGCTGTTTTTT.

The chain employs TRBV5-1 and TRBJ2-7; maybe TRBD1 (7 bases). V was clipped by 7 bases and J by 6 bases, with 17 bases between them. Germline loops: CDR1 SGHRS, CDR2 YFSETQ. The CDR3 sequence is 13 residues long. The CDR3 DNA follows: TGCGCCAGCGGCCTCAGGGGGGCCTCCGAGCAGTACTTC. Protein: CASGLRGASEQYF.

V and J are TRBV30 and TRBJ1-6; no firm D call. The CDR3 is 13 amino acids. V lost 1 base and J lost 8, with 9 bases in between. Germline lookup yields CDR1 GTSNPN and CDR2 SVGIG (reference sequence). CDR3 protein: CAWSGTSDSPLHF. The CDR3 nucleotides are TGTGCCTGGAGTGGGACCTCAGATTCACCCCTCCACTTT. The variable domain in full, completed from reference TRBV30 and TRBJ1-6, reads SQTIHQWPATLVQPVGSPLSLECTVEGTSNPNLYWYRQAAGRGLQLLFYSVGIGQISSEVPQNLSASRPQDRQFILSSKKLLLSDSGFYLCAWSGTSDSPLHFGNGTRLTVT.

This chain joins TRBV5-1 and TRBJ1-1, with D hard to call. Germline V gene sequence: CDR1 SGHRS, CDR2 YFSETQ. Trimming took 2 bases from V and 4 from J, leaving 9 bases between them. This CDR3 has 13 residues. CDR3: CASSFDWGTEAFF. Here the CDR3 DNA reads TGCGCCAGCAGCTTTGACTGGGGCACTGAAGCTTTCTTT.

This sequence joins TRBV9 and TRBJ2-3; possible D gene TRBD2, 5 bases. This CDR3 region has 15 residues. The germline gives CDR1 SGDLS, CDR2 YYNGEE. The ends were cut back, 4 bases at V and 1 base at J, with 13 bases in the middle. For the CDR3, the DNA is TGTGCCAGCAGCCTCGACTGGCGGGGCACAGATACGCAGTATTTT. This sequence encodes CASSLDWRGTDTQYF.

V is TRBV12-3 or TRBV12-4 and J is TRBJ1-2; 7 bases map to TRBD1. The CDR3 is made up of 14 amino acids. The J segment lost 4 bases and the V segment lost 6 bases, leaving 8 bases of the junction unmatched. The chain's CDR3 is CASRQRQGSYGYTF. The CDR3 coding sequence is TGTGCCAGCAGGCAGCGACAGGGCTCCTATGGCTACACCTTC.

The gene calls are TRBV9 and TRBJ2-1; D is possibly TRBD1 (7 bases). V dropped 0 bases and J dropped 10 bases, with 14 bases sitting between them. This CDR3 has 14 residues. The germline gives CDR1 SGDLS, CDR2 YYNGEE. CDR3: CASSVDQGGGEQFF. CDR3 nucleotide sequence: TGTGCCAGCAGCGTAGATCAGGGGGGCGGAGAGCAGTTCTTC.